Each of the 15 T cell receptor beta chains below was sequenced from the same sample in a study of cytomegalovirus exposure and HLA in healthy donors. Clones were read by immunoSEQ multiplex PCR, and TCRdb kept only the in-frame ones, dropping some. This sample yields 150,000 to 200,000 clones, of which 75% to 85% are seen a single time; roughly an eighth belongs to the top ten. Sequencing input: PBMCs. These receptors all come from a woman aged 25 to 45 in good health and CMV-seropositive.

This clone was found a few times. The CDR3, as DNA: TGTGCCACCAGCAGAGACCCGGGACAGGAGCAGTTCTTC. This sequence encodes CATSRDPGQEQFF. This chain links TRBV15 with TRBJ2-1; the match to TRBD1 covers 7 bases. CDR3 length: 13 residues. Per germline, CDR1 LNHNV and CDR2 YYDKDF (reference sequence). V gave up 0 bases and J gave up 10 bases; unmatched junction bases: 3.

The V and J genes are TRBV7-9 and TRBJ1-1, with TRBD1 as a possible D gene (5 bases). V was clipped by 3 bases and J by 7 bases, with 9 bases between them. Germline V gene data show CDR1 as SEHNR and CDR2 as FQNEAQ (reference sequence). The CDR3 is 12 amino acids. The DNA of the CDR3 is TGTGCCAGCAGCTTTGGGGCGGATGAAGCTTTCTTT. Its protein product is CASSFGADEAFF. Full variable domain (missing parts from reference TRBV7-9 and TRBJ1-1): DTGVSQNPRHKITKRGQNVTFRCDPISEHNRLYWYRQTLGQGPEFLTYFQNEAQLEKSRLLSDRFSAERPKGSFSTLEIQRTEQGDSAMYLCASSFGADEAFFGQGTRLTVV.

The chain employs TRBV9 and TRBJ2-2; D ambiguous. The length of the CDR3 is 13 residues. Germline V gives CDR1 SGDLS, CDR2 YYNGEE. V was cut by 1 base and J by 8 bases, with 9 bases left in between. DNA for the CDR3: TGTGCCAGCAGCGTAACTCAACGAGGGGAGCTGTTTTTT. Translating it yields CASSVTQRGELFF.

The chain's CDR3 is CASSLGRTYEQYF. Written as DNA, the CDR3 is TGTGCCAGCAGCTTAGGACGGACATACGAGCAGTACTTC. The chain carries TRBV11-2 and TRBJ2-7; perhaps TRBD1 as D (5 bases). The CDR3 length is 13 residues. Germline-derived CDR1 and CDR2 are SGHAT and FQNNGV. V lost 1 base, J lost 4 bases, and 8 bases lay in between.

The chain recombines TRBV5-6 with TRBJ1-3; the D gene is possibly TRBD1 (5 bases). Trimming removed 4 bases at V and 8 bases at J, with 13 bases between. The length of the CDR3 is 13 residues. In germline, CDR1 is SGHDT, CDR2 YYEEEE. DNA for the CDR3: TGTGCCAGCAGCCCAGCCGGGGGGGACACCATATATTTT. Amino acid sequence: CASSPAGGDTIYF.

V and J are TRBV6-5 and TRBJ2-5; 7 bases line up with TRBD2. The ends lost 6 bases at V and 4 bases at J; junction bases unmatched: 8. CDR3 length: 14 residues. CDR1 and CDR2 from the germline V gene are MNHEY and SVGAGI. CDR3 DNA sequence: TGTGCCAGCAGCCCACTGGCGGGAGTAGAGACCCAGTACTTC. Amino acids: CASSPLAGVETQYF.

The chain links TRBV9 to TRBJ1-4; 9 bases map to TRBD1. CDR1 is SGDLS, CDR2 YYNGEE, per germline. The CDR3 length is 15 residues. V was clipped by 3 bases and J by 4 bases; unmatched bases: 4. The CDR3 spells CASSDGQGSNEKLFF. DNA of the CDR3: TGTGCCAGCAGCGACGGACAGGGGAGTAATGAAAAACTGTTTTTT.

The V call is TRBV7-2, the J call TRBJ2-1; D might be TRBD2 (6 bases). The CDR3 sequence is 15 residues long. Trimming left V 3 bases short and J 4 bases short, with 13 bases between. Per the germline V gene, CDR1 is SGHTA and CDR2 is FQGNSA. CDR3 DNA: TGTGCCAGCAGCTTTGGGCTAGCGAGTTACAATGAGCAGTTCTTC. As protein: CASSFGLASYNEQFF.

The gene calls are TRBV7-2 and TRBJ1-4; a possible D gene is TRBD1 (6 bases). The germline gives CDR1 SGHTA, CDR2 FQGNSA. Between the trimmed V and J ends, which lost 1 base and 8 bases, there was a span of 11 bases. This CDR3 contains 14 residues. CDR3 protein: CASSLDRVGEKLFF. For the CDR3, the DNA is TGTGCCAGCAGCTTAGACAGGGTGGGAGAAAAACTGTTTTTT. Full variable domain (remainder filled in from reference TRBV7-2 and TRBJ1-4): GAGVSQSPSNKVTEKGKDVELRCDPISGHTALYWYRQSLGQGLEFLIYFQGNSAPDKSGLPSDRFSAERTGGSVSTLTIQRTQQEDSAVYLCASSLDRVGEKLFFGSGTQLSVL.

The CDR3 protein is CASSFLTGDEKLFF. CDR3 nucleotides: TGTGCCAGCAGTTTCTTGACAGGGGATGAAAAACTGTTTTTT. The chain couples TRBV28 to TRBJ1-4; the match to TRBD1 covers 8 bases. The CDR3 is made up of 14 amino acids. V trimming: 3 bases; J trimming: 6 bases; junction bases outside the gene matches: 3. Germline V lookup: CDR1 MDHEN, CDR2 SYDVKM.

The chain recombines TRBV13 with TRBJ2-7; 9 bases align to TRBD1. Germline V lookup: CDR1 PRHDT, CDR2 FYEKMQ (reference sequence). CDR3 length: 14 residues. V gave up 0 bases and J gave up 6 bases; unmatched junction bases: 3. CDR3 DNA: TGTGCCAGCAGCTTAGGACAGGGGGCGTTCGAGCAGTACTTC. Translation: CASSLGQGAFEQYF. Variable domain in full (rest from reference TRBV13 and TRBJ2-7): AAGVIQSPRHLIKEKRETATLKCYPIPRHDTVYWYQQGPGQDPQFLISFYEKMQSDKGSIPDRFSAQQFSDYHSELNMSSLELGDSALYFCASSLGQGAFEQYFGPGTRLTVT.

The gene calls are TRBV6-5 and TRBJ1-4; D ambiguous. There are 15 residues in the CDR3. CDR1 MNHEY and CDR2 SVGAGI come from the germline V gene. V was clipped by 0 bases and J by 8 bases, with 13 bases between them. CDR3 DNA sequence: TGTGCCAGCAGTTACTCTTGGACCACTAGGGAAAAACTGTTTTTT. Protein: CASSYSWTTREKLFF.

V is TRBV28 and J is TRBJ1-5; no definite D call. Trimming stripped 8 bases from V and 4 bases from J, with 6 bases between. This CDR3 is built from 11 residues. Germline V gene lookup returns CDR1 MDHEN and CDR2 SYDVKM. CDR3 nucleotides: TGTGCCAGCCAAAAAAATCAGCCCCAGCATTTT. This sequence encodes CASQKNQPQHF. Filled out from reference TRBV28 and TRBJ1-5, the complete variable domain reads DVKVTQSSRYLVKRTGEKVFLECVQDMDHENMFWYRQDPGLGLRLIYFSYDVKMKEKGDIPEGYSVSREKKERFSLILESASTNQTSMYLCASQKNQPQHFGDGTRLSIL.

The genes are TRBV5-4 and TRBJ2-7; 9 bases align to TRBD1. V was pared by 3 bases and J by 1 base, with 8 bases of the junction left unmatched. CDR3 length equals 16 residues. Germline lookup yields CDR1 SGHNT and CDR2 YYREEE (reference sequence). The CDR3 DNA reads as TGTGCCAGCAGCTCGACAGGACAGGGGAGATCCTACGAGCAGTACTTC. Its translation: CASSSTGQGRSYEQYF.

The chain is built from TRBV30 and TRBJ1-1; D is undetermined. Trimming took 2 bases from V and 4 from J, leaving 5 bases between them. Germline CDR1 and CDR2: GTSNPN and SVGIG (reference sequence). The CDR3 extends over 11 amino acids. CDR3 DNA: TGTGCCTGGAGTCGGGTCACTGAAGCTTTCTTT. This encodes CAWSRVTEAFF.